What follows are 20 T cell receptor beta chains derived from one specimen sequenced in a study of T cells in Graves' hyperthyroidism and ophthalmopathy. Amplification yielded TCR beta CDR3 regions, with RNA transcripts as the source. The TCR CDR3 was amplified in a first-round RT-PCR using the HTBI primer set. From the multiplex PCR reads, TCRdb called clonotypes with MiXCR, one entry per CDR3 protein. The profile covers hundreds of thousands of distinct CDR3 sequences, with roughly 25% appearing a single time and 73% taken by the ten largest. Sequenced input: blood. These receptors originate from a middle-aged man with Graves' hyperthyroidism.

This chain joins TRBV3-1 and TRBJ2-1, with D possibly being TRBD2 (6 bases). V was pared by 1 base and J by 0 bases, with 16 bases between. The CDR3 covers 18 residues. The germline V gene encodes CDR1 LGHDT and CDR2 YNNKEL (reference sequence). In DNA form, the CDR3 reads TGTGCCAGCAGCCAAGTTGGCCGACTAGGGAGCTCCTACAATGAGCAGTTCTTC. It encodes CASSQVGRLGSSYNEQFF.

Turning to this clonotype: A clone one base away is much larger, so this may be a read error. J is TRBJ2-7 and V is TRBV11-2, with a weak D call TRBD1 (6 bases). Per germline, CDR1 SGHAT and CDR2 FQNNGV. The CDR3 runs to 14 residues. The CDR3 nucleotides are TGTGCCAGCAGCTCAAACAGGGTCATCTACGAGCAGCACTTC. This gives the protein CASSSNRVIYEQHF.

The rearrangement links TRBV7-6 to TRBJ2-3; the D call may be TRBD1 or TRBD2 (5 bases each). The V end lost 2 bases, the J end lost 3 bases, and 21 bases lay between the germline ends. In germline, CDR1 is SGHVS, CDR2 FNYEAQ. The CDR3 totals 18 residues. CDR3: CASSLLSRQLLATDTQYF. The CDR3, as DNA: TGTGCCAGCAGCTTACTCTCTCGACAGCTGCTAGCTACAGATACGCAGTATTTT. Full variable domain (missing parts from reference TRBV7-6 and TRBJ2-3): GAGVSQSPRYKVTKRGQDVALRCDPISGHVSLYWYRQALGQGPEFLTYFNYEAQQDKSGLPNDRFSAERPEGSISTLTIQRTEQRDSAMYRCASSLLSRQLLATDTQYFGPGTRLTVL.

The V gene is TRBV29-1, the J gene TRBJ1-3; D gene uncertain. This CDR3 is built from 14 residues. CDR1 is SQVTM and CDR2 is ANQGSEA in the germline V gene. The V and J ends lost 7 bases and 0 bases respectively, with 13 bases between them. The CDR3 is CSAETALSGNTIYF. CDR3 DNA: TGCAGCGCCGAAACAGCCCTCTCTGGAAACACCATATATTTT.

Ten or more counts support this clonotype. The gene calls are TRBV6-1 and TRBJ1-2, with a possible D match to TRBD1 (6 bases). Trimming removed 3 bases from V and 3 bases from J, with 14 bases in between. The germline V gene has CDR1 MNHNS and CDR2 SASEGT. CDR3 length: 15 amino acids. This CDR3 reads CASSEATGVHYGYTF. CDR3 nucleotides: TGTGCCAGCAGTGAGGCGACAGGAGTCCACTATGGCTACACCTTC.

The chain carries TRBV28 and TRBJ1-5; D is undetermined. CDR3 length equals 12 residues. Germline CDR1 and CDR2: MDHEN and SYDVKM. The V end was cut by 7 bases, the J end by 3 bases, with 7 bases between. In DNA, the CDR3 is TGTGCCAGCACCGTACTCAATCAGCCCCAGCATTTT. This translates into CASTVLNQPQHF.

The genes are TRBV5-4 and TRBJ2-7; 11 nucleotides agree with TRBD2. Germline V gene data show CDR1 as SGHNT and CDR2 as YYREEE (reference sequence). Unmatched junction bases numbered 4, after V lost 3 bases and J lost 2 bases. The length of the CDR3 is 15 residues. The CDR3 region has the DNA TGTGCCAGCAGCTCACTAGCGGGAGACACCTACGAGCAGTACTTC. Its protein product is CASSSLAGDTYEQYF. Full variable domain (rest looked up from reference TRBV5-4 and TRBJ2-7): ETGVTQSPTHLIKTRGQQVTLRCSSQSGHNTVSWYQQALGQGPQFIFQYYREEENGRGNFPPRFSGLQFPNYSSELNVNALELDDSALYLCASSSLAGDTYEQYFGPGTRLTVT.

V and J are TRBV7-8 and TRBJ2-3, with 9 bases fitting TRBD2. The CDR3 extends over 17 amino acids. Germline V gene data show CDR1 as SGHVS and CDR2 as FQNEAQ. J lost 6 bases, V lost 1 base, and 11 bases had no gene match. CDR3 sequence: CASSLELAGGVWDTQYF. The CDR3 nucleotides are TGTGCCAGCAGCTTAGAACTGGCGGGAGGGGTGTGGGATACGCAGTATTTT.

The rearrangement joins TRBV28 to TRBJ1-3; unclear D gene. Trimming cost V 1 base and J 9 bases, with 7 bases left between them. The CDR3 is made up of 12 amino acids. Germline V gene data show CDR1 as MDHEN and CDR2 as SYDVKM. In nucleotides, the CDR3 is TGTGCCAGCAGTTTATACCCCACCACCATATATTTT. As protein: CASSLYPTTIYF.

The chain couples TRBV27 to TRBJ2-6; D ambiguous. Germline V gene sequence: CDR1 MNHEY, CDR2 SMNVEV (reference sequence). This CDR3 has 15 residues. With 2 bases removed from V and 4 bases from J, the gap between germline ends came to 9 bases. CDR3 sequence: CASSLKWAGANVLTF. The CDR3 DNA is TGTGCCAGCAGTTTAAAATGGGCCGGGGCCAACGTCCTGACTTTC.

The V call is TRBV7-9, the J call TRBJ1-2; no reliable D call. Germline V gene lookup returns CDR1 SEHNR and CDR2 FQNEAQ (reference sequence). V was clipped by 0 bases and J by 0 bases, with 2 bases between them. This CDR3 is built from 13 residues. Here the CDR3 reads CASSLAANYGYTF. The CDR3 bases are TGTGCCAGCAGCTTAGCCGCTAACTATGGCTACACCTTC.

The chain recombines TRBV7-2 with TRBJ2-7; D is unresolved. Trimming took off 1 base at V and 9 bases at J, with 7 bases between the two ends. The CDR3 consists of 11 residues. The germline V gene encodes CDR1 SGHTA and CDR2 FQGNSA. Here the CDR3 DNA reads TGTGCCAGCAGCTTAGGCTGGGGGCAGTACTTC. This codes for CASSLGWGQYF.

V is TRBV20-1 and J is TRBJ1-4, with D maybe TRBD1 (5 bases). V was trimmed by 0 bases and J by 4 bases, leaving 9 bases between them. The CDR3 loop spans 14 amino acids. Germline V gives CDR1 DFQATT, CDR2 SNEGSKA (reference sequence). The CDR3 sequence is CSARDRRGNEKLFF. The CDR3 coding sequence is TGCAGTGCTAGAGATCGGAGGGGTAATGAAAAACTGTTTTTT.

This clonotype was counted a few times. This chain joins TRBV12-3 or TRBV12-4 and TRBJ1-1; D possibly corresponds to TRBD1 (6 bases). The germline V and J ends were trimmed by 6 bases and 6 bases, with 17 bases remaining between them. The CDR3 is 14 residues long. In DNA, the CDR3 is TGTGCCAGCAGCTCCGACAGGCCCGGCGCTGAAGCTTTCTTT. Translated: CASSSDRPGAEAFF.

The chain is built from TRBV20-1 and TRBJ1-2; the match to TRBD1 covers 7 bases. The CDR3 is 13 amino acids. V shed 3 bases, J shed 3 bases, and the junction held 4 bases outside the gene matches. Germline loops: CDR1 DFQATT, CDR2 SNEGSKA (reference sequence). CDR3 in amino acids: CSASPDRDYGYTF. Written as DNA, the CDR3 is TGCAGTGCTAGTCCCGACAGGGACTATGGCTACACCTTC.

The rearrangement links TRBV11-3 to TRBJ2-1, with TRBD2 identical over 8 bases. CDR1 and CDR2 (germline): SGHNT, YENEEA. The CDR3 totals 15 residues. Germline trimming cut 5 bases from V and 0 bases from J; bases unmatched to any gene: 3. DNA of the CDR3: TGTGCCAGCAGCCGACTAGCGATCTCCTACAATGAGCAGTTCTTC. Amino acids: CASSRLAISYNEQFF. The full variable domain, its missing parts supplied by reference TRBV11-3 and TRBJ2-1, is EAGVVQSPRYKIIEKKQPVAFWCNPISGHNTLYWYLQNLGQGPELLIRYENEEAVDDSQLPKDRFSAERLKGVDSTLKIQPAELGDSAVYLCASSRLAISYNEQFFGPGTRLTVL.

This clonotype was counted once. The chain has TRBV9 and TRBJ2-1, with 7 positions matching TRBD2. CDR1 SGDLS and CDR2 YYNGEE come from the germline V gene. J was trimmed by 0 bases and V by 0 bases; bases with no gene match: 6. This CDR3 comprises 17 residues. Here the CDR3 reads CASSVEGSGNSYNEQFF. CDR3 DNA: TGTGCCAGCAGCGTAGAGGGGAGCGGGAACTCCTACAATGAGCAGTTCTTC. The full variable domain, rest sourced from reference TRBV9 and TRBJ2-1, is DSGVTQTPKHLITATGQRVTLRCSPRSGDLSVYWYQQSLDQGLQFLIQYYNGEERAKGNILERFSAQQFPDLHSELNLSSLELGDSALYFCASSVEGSGNSYNEQFFGPGTRLTVL.

The chain combines TRBV24-1 with TRBJ2-1, with 12 bases lining up with TRBD2. Per the germline V gene, CDR1 is KGHDR and CDR2 is SFDVKD. The trim removed 7 bases at V and 7 bases at J, leaving 1 base unmatched. The CDR3 is 13 amino acids. DNA of the CDR3: TGTGCCACCAGGACTAGCGGGAGTAATGAGCAGTTCTTC. The encoded protein is CATRTSGSNEQFF.

This clonotype was counted a few times. V gene TRBV7-9 combines with J gene TRBJ2-7, with D unclear. Germline V gene data show CDR1 as SEHNR and CDR2 as FQNEAQ (reference sequence). The CDR3 runs to 15 residues. Trimming left V 5 bases short and J 0 bases short, with 14 bases between. CDR3 DNA: TGTGCCAGCAGCCCCGGACCCCGAAGCTCCTACGAGCAGTACTTC. Translation: CASSPGPRSSYEQYF.

This clonotype was seen more than once but under ten times. The V call is TRBV18, the J call TRBJ2-4, with 7 bases lining up with TRBD1. In germline, CDR1 is KGHSH, CDR2 LQKENI. This CDR3 has 15 amino acids. Unmatched junction bases numbered 7, after V lost 6 bases and J lost 2 bases. The CDR3 DNA sequence: TGTGCCAGCTCCCCCGTACAGGGGACCAAAAACATTCAGTACTTC. Protein product: CASSPVQGTKNIQYF.